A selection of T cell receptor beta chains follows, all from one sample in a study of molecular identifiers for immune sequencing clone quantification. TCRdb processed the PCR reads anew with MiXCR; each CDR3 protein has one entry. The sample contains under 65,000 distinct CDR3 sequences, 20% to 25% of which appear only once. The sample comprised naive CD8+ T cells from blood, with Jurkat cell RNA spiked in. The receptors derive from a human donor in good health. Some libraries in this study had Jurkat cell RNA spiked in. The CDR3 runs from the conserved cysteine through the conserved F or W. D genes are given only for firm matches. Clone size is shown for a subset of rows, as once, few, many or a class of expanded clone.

cdr3_aa: CASSSWSNQPQHF; cdr3_nt: TGTGCCAGCAGTTCTTGGAGCAATCAGCCCCAGCATTTT; clone_size: many; j_call: TRBJ1-5; d_call: .; v_call: TRBV12-3/TRBV12-4
cdr3_aa: CASSQDMGETGTGSYAQYF; cdr3_nt: TGCGCCAGCAGCCAAGATATGGGGGAAACCGGGACAGGGTCATACGCGCAGTACTTC; clone_size: .; j_call: TRBJ2-7; d_call: TRBD1; v_call: TRBV4-3
cdr3_aa: CASSLSYDSFTDTQYF; cdr3_nt: TGTGCCAGCAGTTTATCCTACGACAGTTTCACAGATACGCAGTATTTT; clone_size: many; j_call: TRBJ2-3; d_call: .; v_call: TRBV28
cdr3_aa: CASSLGWLAGARRSTDTQYF; cdr3_nt: TGTGCCAGCAGCTTAGGGTGGCTAGCGGGGGCCAGACGCAGCACAGATACGCAGTATTTT; clone_size: .; j_call: TRBJ2-3; d_call: TRBD2; v_call: TRBV11-2
cdr3_aa: CASSIGDRGQETQYF; cdr3_nt: TGTGCCAGTAGTATTGGTGACAGGGGGCAGGAGACCCAGTACTTC; clone_size: many; j_call: TRBJ2-5; d_call: TRBD1; v_call: TRBV19
cdr3_aa: CASSFSLAGGLYTGELFF; cdr3_nt: TGTGCCAGCAGCTTTTCACTAGCGGGAGGGCTTTACACCGGGGAGCTGTTTTTT; clone_size: many; j_call: TRBJ2-2; d_call: TRBD2; v_call: TRBV11-2
cdr3_aa: CASSMWTGDYGYTF; cdr3_nt: TGTGCCAGTAGTATGTGGACAGGAGATTATGGCTACACCTTC; clone_size: .; j_call: TRBJ1-2; d_call: TRBD1; v_call: TRBV19
cdr3_aa: CAILDPVGYTQAFF; cdr3_nt: TGTGCCATTTTGGACCCGGTGGGGTACACTCAAGCTTTCTTT; clone_size: .; j_call: TRBJ1-1; d_call: .; v_call: TRBV19
cdr3_aa: CSAQVAGGTTDTQYF; cdr3_nt: TGCAGTGCCCAGGTAGCGGGGGGTACCACAGATACGCAGTATTTT; clone_size: many; j_call: TRBJ2-3; d_call: TRBD2; v_call: TRBV20-1
cdr3_aa: CASRNPGSNEKLFF; cdr3_nt: TGTGCCAGCAGGAACCCAGGGAGTAATGAAAAACTGTTTTTT; clone_size: many; j_call: TRBJ1-4; d_call: .; v_call: TRBV12-3/TRBV12-4
cdr3_aa: CASSTLAADTQYF; cdr3_nt: TGTGCCAGCAGCACCCTGGCCGCAGATACGCAGTATTTT; clone_size: .; j_call: TRBJ2-3; d_call: .; v_call: TRBV27
cdr3_aa: CASSLASGPLYEQYF; cdr3_nt: TGCGCCAGCAGCTTGGCCAGTGGACCATTGTACGAGCAGTACTTC; clone_size: many; j_call: TRBJ2-7; d_call: .; v_call: TRBV5-1
cdr3_aa: CSGAGTGGGETQYF; cdr3_nt: TGCAGCGGGGCCGGGACAGGGGGAGGGGAGACCCAGTACTTC; clone_size: few; j_call: TRBJ2-5; d_call: TRBD1; v_call: TRBV29-1
cdr3_aa: CASSLGQGTHEQYF; cdr3_nt: TGTGCCAGCAGTTTGGGACAGGGGACGCACGAGCAGTACTTC; clone_size: many; j_call: TRBJ2-7; d_call: TRBD1; v_call: TRBV6-1
cdr3_aa: CASSQDPSGKLTEAFF; cdr3_nt: TGCGCCAGCAGCCAAGATCCATCAGGAAAACTCACTGAAGCTTTCTTT; clone_size: many; j_call: TRBJ1-1; d_call: .; v_call: TRBV4-1
cdr3_aa: CASDSPGGTQYF; cdr3_nt: TGTGCTAGTGATTCCCCCGGGGGAACCCAGTACTTC; clone_size: .; j_call: TRBJ2-5; d_call: .; v_call: TRBV12-5
cdr3_aa: CASSRDRGPDEAFF; cdr3_nt: TGTGCCAGTAGTAGGGACAGGGGGCCCGACGAAGCTTTCTTT; clone_size: many; j_call: TRBJ1-1; d_call: TRBD1; v_call: TRBV19
cdr3_aa: CASSLGLAEQFF; cdr3_nt: TGTGCCAGCAGCTTAGGGCTAGCTGAGCAGTTCTTC; clone_size: .; j_call: TRBJ2-1; d_call: .; v_call: TRBV11-2
cdr3_aa: CASSLHSGGRTEAFF; cdr3_nt: TGTGCCAGCAGTTTACATTCAGGGGGGAGGACTGAAGCTTTCTTT; clone_size: .; j_call: TRBJ1-1; d_call: TRBD1; v_call: TRBV28
cdr3_aa: CSARELGPGTQYF; cdr3_nt: TGCAGTGCTAGAGAACTAGGACCGGGGACCCAGTACTTC; clone_size: many; j_call: TRBJ2-5; d_call: .; v_call: TRBV20-1
cdr3_aa: CASSLVLAGSEQYF; cdr3_nt: TGTGCCAGCAGCTTAGTTCTAGCGGGAAGTGAGCAGTACTTC; clone_size: many; j_call: TRBJ2-7; d_call: TRBD2; v_call: TRBV7-9
cdr3_aa: CASSPALAGFSYEQYF; cdr3_nt: TGTGCCAGCAGCCCTGCTCTAGCGGGATTCTCCTACGAGCAGTACTTC; clone_size: .; j_call: TRBJ2-7; d_call: TRBD2; v_call: TRBV27
cdr3_aa: CASTPSGGVIHSQETQYF; cdr3_nt: TGTGCCAGCACACCTAGCGGGGGGGTAATCCACTCCCAAGAGACCCAGTACTTC; clone_size: many; j_call: TRBJ2-5; d_call: TRBD2; v_call: TRBV12-3/TRBV12-4
cdr3_aa: CASRPDGLSRGLAYNEQFF; cdr3_nt: TGTGCCAGCAGACCAGATGGCCTAAGTCGAGGCCTGGCCTACAATGAGCAGTTCTTC; clone_size: many; j_call: TRBJ2-1; d_call: .; v_call: TRBV7-9
cdr3_aa: CASSVFLAETQYF; cdr3_nt: TGTGCCAGCAGTGTGTTCCTAGCTGAGACCCAGTACTTC; clone_size: many; j_call: TRBJ2-5; d_call: .; v_call: TRBV25-1
cdr3_aa: CASSLFLAGQQETQYF; cdr3_nt: TGTGCCAGCAGCCTATTCCTAGCGGGTCAACAAGAGACCCAGTACTTC; clone_size: many; j_call: TRBJ2-5; d_call: TRBD2; v_call: TRBV2
cdr3_aa: CASSSGTSNTGELFF; cdr3_nt: TGTGCCAGCAGCTCCGGGACTTCTAACACCGGGGAGCTGTTTTTT; clone_size: .; j_call: TRBJ2-2; d_call: .; v_call: TRBV7-9
cdr3_aa: CASGRGGGPDTQYF; cdr3_nt: TGTGCCAGCGGCAGAGGGGGGGGGCCGGATACGCAGTATTTT; clone_size: few; j_call: TRBJ2-3; d_call: .; v_call: TRBV9
cdr3_aa: CASSQPGQGAYEQYF; cdr3_nt: TGCGCCAGCAGCCAACCGGGACAGGGGGCTTACGAGCAGTACTTC; clone_size: many; j_call: TRBJ2-7; d_call: TRBD1; v_call: TRBV4-1
cdr3_aa: CASSQERLRAGVTDTQYF; cdr3_nt: TGCGCCAGCAGCCAAGAACGGTTGCGAGCGGGGGTTACAGATACGCAGTATTTT; clone_size: many; j_call: TRBJ2-3; d_call: TRBD2; v_call: TRBV4-1
cdr3_aa: CARSTTGQTYKQYF; cdr3_nt: TGTGCCAGAAGTACGACAGGCCAGACCTACAAGCAGTACTTC; clone_size: .; j_call: TRBJ2-7; d_call: .; v_call: TRBV6-1